This T cell receptor (beta chain) was sequenced in a study of spatial heterogeneity in lung cancer (dated by TCRdb to the late 2010s). Turning to the overall study: More beta-chain than alpha-chain transcripts were consistently detected, likely reflecting higher beta-chain transcript abundance. In the raw uncorrected reads, each unique combination of TCR and UMI appeared more than ten times on average. The study quantitatively compared TCR alpha and beta repertoires across multiple tumor regions, matched nontumor lung and blood in non-small cell lung cancer. Nonsynonymous mutation counts, determined by whole-exome sequencing of tumor tissue, were related to TCR repertoire features. At surgery, both alpha and beta chains were TCR-sequenced in 220 tumor regions, approximately 64 matched nontumor lung samples and a few dozen PBMC samples. Beyond this particular receptor, the publication reports: Ubiquitous expanded tumor TCRs were detected in blood more often at tumor resection than at routine follow-up. Confirming at a functional level the hypothesis that regional TCRs recognize regional mutations was considered to require additional single-cell paired TCR alpha and beta sequencing.

Library prep was done by 5' RACE. The instrument given in TCRdb is NextSeq 500. The TCR library protocol attached a unique molecular identifier to each TCR cDNA molecule to allow correction of PCR and sequencing errors. In the paper's pipeline: TCR identification, UMI-based error correction and CDR3 extraction were performed with Decombinator tools. TCRs above a frequency of 2 per 1,000, corresponding to the top 1% of the tumor frequency distribution, were defined as expanded. Renyi diversity was computed with the R vegan package after each repertoire had been subsampled 100 times to 5,000 TCRs. CDR3 similarity networks were built from amino acid triplet string-kernel similarity, with CDR3s being connected when pairwise similarity was above 0.82. TCRdb took the public reads, trimmed them with fastp at Q25, ran MiXCR for clone calling and kept in-frame beta chains. When rows share a CDR3 protein, they turn into one entry using the most common DNA and genes. These V and J calls derive from TCRdb rather than the authors' analysis. The sample table lists roughly 80,000 distinct CDR3 sequences, roughly 8% of them with a count of one. Roughly 7% of the sample is held by the ten biggest clonotypes.

The sample holds a few counts of this clonotype. Its binding antigen is unknown. Base-call qualities are not available, and no considerably larger clone is one nucleotide away. What the time point label conveys for this sample: sample taken at primary tumor resection. The donors were some 72 patients from the lung TRACERx cohort who had early-stage, untreated non-small cell lung cancer. Without any cell sorting, TCR sequencing was performed on whole RNA extracted either from tumor and nontumor lung tissue or from cryopreserved PBMC samples. A patient was chosen for TCR sequencing only when enough RNA was available from at least two tumor regions. Compared with germline, V lacks 4 bases and J lacks 2 bases; bases without a gene match: 8. Reading the germline V gene (reference sequence) gives CDR1 DFQATT and CDR2 SNEGSKA. The CDR3 has 16 amino acids, counting the end cysteine and phenylalanine. The DNA shown is the 48-base CDR3, in frame from base 1.

Specimen: PBMCs, collected at surgery. The chain is encoded by TRBV20-1 joined to TRBJ2-5; TRBD2 lines up with 12 middle nucleotides. This TCR came from a male donor with early-stage non-small cell lung cancer. Read as DNA, the sequence is TGCAGTGCTACGATAGGACTAGCGGGAAAACAAGAGACCCAGTACTTC. Its protein product is CSATIGLAGKQETQYF.